Sequencing of this T cell receptor beta chain was carried out in a study of blood T cell repertoires in COVID-19 (dated by TCRdb to 2018 to 2021). Notes on the research overall: Samples covering the acute and convalescent phases of COVID-19 were provided by collaborators in the United States, Italy and Spain. Subjects who had been exposed to COVID-19, were actively infected with it, or had recovered from it provided the deeply sampled blood TCRbeta repertoires that made up the dataset. Where HLA class I and class II types were available, the types were taken from metadata supplied by the sample provider, not from assay-based typing. The repertoires were released in a freely available public database intended as a resource for research on the immune response to SARS-CoV-2. Samples came from the ongoing ImmuneRACE study (first 160 participants) plus 1,254 subjects from 6 global collaborators. The prospective study material was composed of cDNA or gDNA derived from T cells, B-cell-depleted T cells, or PBMCs. A de-identified subject ID, COVID-19 status, age in years and sex were almost always included in the sample metadata.

Broad study findings and their caveats: How much clinical and demographic metadata was included differed by source and by participant, and the metadata was provided uncurated.

The immunoSEQ Assay, a bias-controlled multiplex PCR, was used to amplify TCRbeta CDR3 regions from genomic DNA. The authors' analysis ran thus. Nucleated cell counts per sample were estimated from amplification of reference gene primers within the assay. Sequence reads were collapsed and filtered to measure the absolute abundance of every unique TCRbeta CDR3 rearrangement. For each sample, productive Simpson clonality was calculated as the square root of Simpson's diversity index across productive rearrangements. TCRdb stores this immuneACCESS table with in-frame sequences only. Part of the clones is absent; in the studies checked, under half of the shortfall reflects unresolved V genes, and no reason is known for the rest. D and trimming come from the DNA, and the V and J calls and clone size come from that table. The sample table holds around 300,000 clones, of which around 90% were seen once. Roughly 2.9% of the sample belongs to the ten largest clones.

To note about this clone: Its recognized antigen is unknown. No quality values exist for individual bases; no much larger clone is one base distant.

At one collaborating source in Seattle, patients were enrolled during active infection and were followed longitudinally through the course of disease. Collaborating institutions collected whole blood in K2EDTA tubes following their own protocols. For TCRbeta analysis, collaborators shipped samples in one of three forms: frozen whole blood, isolated PBMCs, or DNA extracted from either of those sample types. Sequences GTSNPN (CDR1) and SVGIG (CDR2) are obtained from the germline V gene (reference sequence). Reading from cysteine to phenylalanine, the CDR3 counts 16 amino acids. Only the CDR3 DNA stays, 48 bases, in frame from base 1. At the junction V is shortened by 4 bases and J by 5 bases; bases outside the gene matches: 16.

The chain employs TRBV30 and TRBJ2-7, with 8 junctional bases fitting TRBD1. Specimen: peripheral blood. This receptor was taken from a woman in her 30s with COVID-19, enrolled during active disease. CDR3 sequence: CAWNKGVLRTGHEQYF. The base sequence is TGTGCCTGGAACAAGGGGGTGCTACGGACAGGGCACGAGCAGTACTTC.